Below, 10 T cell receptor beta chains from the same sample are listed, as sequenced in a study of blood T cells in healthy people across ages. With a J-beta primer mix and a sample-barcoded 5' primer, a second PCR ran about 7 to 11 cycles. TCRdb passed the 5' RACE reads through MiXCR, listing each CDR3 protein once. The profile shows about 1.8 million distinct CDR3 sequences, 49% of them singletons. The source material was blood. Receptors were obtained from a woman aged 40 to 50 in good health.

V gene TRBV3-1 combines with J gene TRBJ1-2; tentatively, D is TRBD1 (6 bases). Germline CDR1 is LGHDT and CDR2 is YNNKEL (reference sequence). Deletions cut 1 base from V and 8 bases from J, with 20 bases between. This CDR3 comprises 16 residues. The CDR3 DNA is TGTGCCAGCAGCCAAGCTGGCCGGGACATGGTGCGGGGCTACACCTTC. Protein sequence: CASSQAGRDMVRGYTF. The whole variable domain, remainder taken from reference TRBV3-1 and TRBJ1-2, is DTAVSQTPKYLVTQMGNDKSIKCEQNLGHDTMYWYKQDSKKFLKIMFSYNNKELIINETVPNRFSPKSPDKAHLNLHINSLELGDSAVYFCASSQAGRDMVRGYTFGSGTRLTVV.

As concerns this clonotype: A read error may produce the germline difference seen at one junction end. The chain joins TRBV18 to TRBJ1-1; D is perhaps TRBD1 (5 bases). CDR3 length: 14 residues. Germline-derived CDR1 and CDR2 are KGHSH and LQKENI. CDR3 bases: TGTGCCAGCTCACCGGGGGGGGTGAACCCTGAAGCTTTCTTT. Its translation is CASSPGGVNPEAFF.

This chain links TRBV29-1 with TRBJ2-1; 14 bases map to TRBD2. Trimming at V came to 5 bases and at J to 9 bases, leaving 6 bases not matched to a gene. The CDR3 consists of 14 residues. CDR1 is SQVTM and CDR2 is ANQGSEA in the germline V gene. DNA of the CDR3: TGCAGCGTTCTGACTAGCGGGGGGGCCGTTGAGCAGTTCTTC. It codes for CSVLTSGGAVEQFF.

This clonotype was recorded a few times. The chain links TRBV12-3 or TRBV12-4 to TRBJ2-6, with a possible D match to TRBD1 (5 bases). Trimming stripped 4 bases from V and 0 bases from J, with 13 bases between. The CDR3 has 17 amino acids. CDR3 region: CASSSHRPNSGANVLTF. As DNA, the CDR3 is TGTGCCAGCAGTTCCCACAGGCCGAACTCTGGGGCCAACGTCCTGACTTTC.

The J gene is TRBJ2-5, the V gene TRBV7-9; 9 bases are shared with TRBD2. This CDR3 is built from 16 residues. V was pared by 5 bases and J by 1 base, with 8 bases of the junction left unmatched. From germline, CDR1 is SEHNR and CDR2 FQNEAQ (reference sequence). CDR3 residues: CASSHFGGGAQETQYF. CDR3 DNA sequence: TGTGCCAGCAGCCACTTTGGCGGGGGGGCCCAAGAGACCCAGTACTTC.

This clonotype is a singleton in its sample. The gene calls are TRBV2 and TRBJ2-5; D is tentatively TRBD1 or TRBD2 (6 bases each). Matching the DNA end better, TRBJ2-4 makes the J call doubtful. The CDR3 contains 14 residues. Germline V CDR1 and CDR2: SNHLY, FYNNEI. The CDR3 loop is CASRDGGGKNIQYF. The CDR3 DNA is TGTGCCAGCAGAGACGGGGGCGGCAAAAACATTCAGTACTTC.

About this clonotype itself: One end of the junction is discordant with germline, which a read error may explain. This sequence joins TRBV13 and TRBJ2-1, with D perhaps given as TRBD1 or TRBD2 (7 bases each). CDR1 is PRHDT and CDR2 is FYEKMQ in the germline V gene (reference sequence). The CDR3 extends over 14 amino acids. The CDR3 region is CASSLVGGGNGQFF. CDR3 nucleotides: TGTGCCAGCAGCTTAGTGGGAGGGGGCAATGGGCAGTTCTTC.

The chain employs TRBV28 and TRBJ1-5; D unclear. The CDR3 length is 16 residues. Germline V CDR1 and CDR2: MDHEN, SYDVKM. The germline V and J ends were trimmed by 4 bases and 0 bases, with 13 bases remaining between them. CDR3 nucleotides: TGTGCCAGCAGTTCCCTCAGGAGGGATAGCAATCAGCCCCAGCATTTT. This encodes CASSSLRRDSNQPQHF. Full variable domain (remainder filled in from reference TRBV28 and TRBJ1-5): DVKVTQSSRYLVKRTGEKVFLECVQDMDHENMFWYRQDPGLGLRLIYFSYDVKMKEKGDIPEGYSVSREKKERFSLILESASTNQTSMYLCASSSLRRDSNQPQHFGDGTRLSIL.

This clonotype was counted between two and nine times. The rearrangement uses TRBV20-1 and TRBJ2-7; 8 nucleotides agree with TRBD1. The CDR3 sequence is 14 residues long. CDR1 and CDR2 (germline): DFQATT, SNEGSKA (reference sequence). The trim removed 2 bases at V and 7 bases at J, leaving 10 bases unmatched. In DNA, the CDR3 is TGCAGTGCTAGAAAGGGACAGGCCTTACGAGAGCAGTACTTC. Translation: CSARKGQALREQYF.

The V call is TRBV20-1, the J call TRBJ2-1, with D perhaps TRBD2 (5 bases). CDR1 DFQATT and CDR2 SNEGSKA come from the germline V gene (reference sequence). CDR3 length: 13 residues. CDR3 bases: TGCGCAGCGGTAGCTCCCAAGGAAAATGAGCAGTTCTTC. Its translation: CAAVAPKENEQFF.